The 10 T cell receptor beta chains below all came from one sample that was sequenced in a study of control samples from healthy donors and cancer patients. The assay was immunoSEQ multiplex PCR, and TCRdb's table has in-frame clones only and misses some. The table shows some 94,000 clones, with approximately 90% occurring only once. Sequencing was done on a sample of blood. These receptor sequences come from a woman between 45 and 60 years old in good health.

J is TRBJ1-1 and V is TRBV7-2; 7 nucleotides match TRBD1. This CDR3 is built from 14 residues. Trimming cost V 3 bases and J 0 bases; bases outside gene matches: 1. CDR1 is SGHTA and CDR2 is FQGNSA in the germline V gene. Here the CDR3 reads CASSLTGLNTEAFF. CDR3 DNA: TGTGCCAGCAGCTTGACAGGGCTGAACACTGAAGCTTTCTTT.

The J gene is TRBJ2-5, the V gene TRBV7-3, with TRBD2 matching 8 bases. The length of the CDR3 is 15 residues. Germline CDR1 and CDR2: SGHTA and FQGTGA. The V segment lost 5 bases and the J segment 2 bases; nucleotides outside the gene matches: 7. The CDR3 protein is CASSLTGTRQETQYF. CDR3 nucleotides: TGTGCCAGCAGCCTCACCGGGACTAGGCAAGAGACCCAGTACTTC.

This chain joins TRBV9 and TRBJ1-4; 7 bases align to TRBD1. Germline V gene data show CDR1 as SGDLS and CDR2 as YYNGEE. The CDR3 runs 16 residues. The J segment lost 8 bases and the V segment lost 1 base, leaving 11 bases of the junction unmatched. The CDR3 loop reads CASSVSGGRAGEKLFF. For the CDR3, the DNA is TGTGCCAGCAGCGTATCAGGGGGACGGGCAGGGGAAAAACTGTTTTTT.

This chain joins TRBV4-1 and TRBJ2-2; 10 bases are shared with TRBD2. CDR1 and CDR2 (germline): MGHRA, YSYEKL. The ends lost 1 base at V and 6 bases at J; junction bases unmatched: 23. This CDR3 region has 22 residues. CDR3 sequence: CASSQGAGGTSGIRRLAGELFF. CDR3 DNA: TGCGCCAGCAGCCAAGGAGCAGGGGGAACTAGCGGGATTCGGAGGCTCGCCGGGGAGCTGTTTTTT.

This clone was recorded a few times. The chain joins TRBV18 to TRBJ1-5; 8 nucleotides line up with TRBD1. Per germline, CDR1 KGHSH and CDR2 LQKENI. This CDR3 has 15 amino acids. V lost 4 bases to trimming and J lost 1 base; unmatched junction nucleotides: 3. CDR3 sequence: CASSRPGGSNQPQHF. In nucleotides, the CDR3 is TGTGCCAGCTCACGCCCAGGGGGCAGCAATCAGCCCCAGCATTTT.

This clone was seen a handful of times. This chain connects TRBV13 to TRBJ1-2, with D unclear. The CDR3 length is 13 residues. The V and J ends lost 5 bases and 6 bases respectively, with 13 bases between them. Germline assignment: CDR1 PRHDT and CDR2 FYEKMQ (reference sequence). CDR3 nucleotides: TGTGCCAGCAGCCGTACCCGACGCCATGGCTACACCTTC. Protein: CASSRTRRHGYTF.

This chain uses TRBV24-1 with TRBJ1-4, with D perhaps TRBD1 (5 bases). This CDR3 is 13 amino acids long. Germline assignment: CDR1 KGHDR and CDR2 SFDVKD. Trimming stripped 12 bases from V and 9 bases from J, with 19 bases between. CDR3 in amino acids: CASHRGVNKKLFF. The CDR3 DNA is TGTGCCTCTCATCGGGGGGTAAATAAAAAACTGTTTTTT.

Here the CDR3 reads CASSTRPGLGYYEQYF. CDR3 DNA: TGCGCCAGCAGCACACGTCCGGGACTAGGATACTACGAGCAGTACTTC. The J gene is TRBJ2-7, the V gene TRBV4-1; 8 bases agree with TRBD2. The trim removed 5 bases at V and 3 bases at J, leaving 12 bases unmatched. CDR3 length: 16 residues. The germline CDR1 and CDR2 sequences are MGHRA and YSYEKL.

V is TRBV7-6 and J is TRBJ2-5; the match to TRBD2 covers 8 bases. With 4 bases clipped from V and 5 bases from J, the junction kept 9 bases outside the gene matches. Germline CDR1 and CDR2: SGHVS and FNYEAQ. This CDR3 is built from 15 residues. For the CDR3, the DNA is TGTGCCAGCAGCTCTGGACTAGCCCGGACGGAGACCCAGTACTTC. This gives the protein CASSSGLARTETQYF.

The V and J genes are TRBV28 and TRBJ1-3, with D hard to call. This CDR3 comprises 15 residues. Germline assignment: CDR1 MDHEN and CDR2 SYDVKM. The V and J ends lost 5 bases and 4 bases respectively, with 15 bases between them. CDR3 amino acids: CASSPDPLSGNTIYF. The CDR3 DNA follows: TGTGCCAGCAGTCCCGACCCCTTATCCGGAAACACCATATATTTT.